This T cell receptor (beta chain) stems from a study of T cell clonality in common variable immunodeficiency (dated by TCRdb to between 2015 and 2016). Study-wide conclusions, independent of this receptor: Patient heterogeneity within the CVID cohort put limits on correlating repertoire features with clinical complications. Reportedly, TCRbeta sequences from CVID had fewer deletions and N-nucleotide insertions, and highly modified clones with 13 or more V deletions were absent from CVID. Increased TCRbeta clonality was found in CVID subjects compared with healthy controls (t-test p = 0.018), with the increase being most characteristic of about a third of subjects. Healthy controls shared more TCRbeta clones with each other than CVID subjects shared among themselves (p < 0.0001). The authors noted that sequencing repertoires of T cell subpopulations would be needed to clarify what caused the increased clonality in CVID. Despite equal DNA input, controls averaged about 79,000 unique sequences per sample versus around 32,000 in CVID samples.

In its sample, this clone was seen a few times. No cognate antigen has been identified for it. The sequence runs out 3 residues before the end of the CDR3; the remainder is reconstructed from the germline J gene. The germline V gene sets CDR1 to SGHRS and CDR2 to YFSETQ. V has 5 bases trimmed and J has 2 bases trimmed; junction bases matching no gene number 1. Inclusive of the bounding cysteine and phenylalanine, the CDR3 is 14 residues long. Of the CDR3's DNA, 33 bases were read; they are in frame from base 1. Diagnosis of CVID followed standard criteria, namely serum IgG, IgA and/or IgM below the normal range together with specific antibody deficiency. The CVID group comprised 40 to 50 subjects, 15 or so female and roughly 29 male, aged about 8 to 64 years with a mean age of about 40. Most of the CVID patients and most of the healthy controls were of Caucasian heritage. Replacement immunoglobulin therapy had been administered to all CVID subjects for at least one year at the time of study participation. At the time of blood collection, no CVID subject was ill or was being treated with immunomodulatory or immunosuppressive medication. Heparinized peripheral whole blood samples of roughly 5 to 8.5 ml were obtained from each donor. Genomic DNA from adults with common variable immune deficiency (CVID) and from healthy adult controls was used for sequencing of TCRbeta CDR3 repertoires. To isolate peripheral blood mononuclear cells, diluted blood was subjected to density centrifugation over Hypaque 1077 or Ficoll-Paque. Genomic DNA was obtained from unsorted mononuclear cells through either Qiagen column purification or a centrifugation-based method.

CVID samples and control samples contributed equivalent amounts of genomic DNA as sequencing input. For every sample, a 60 bp segment covering the rearranged TCRbeta CDR3 region was amplified and then sequenced. The immunoSEQ assay, a bias-corrected multiplex PCR combined with high-throughput sequencing, was used to amplify TCRbeta. The original methods were these. Every unique nucleotide sequence was considered a clone and was annotated with V, D and J genes, copy number and frequency. Sequences were labeled productive if in frame, and non-productive if out of frame or containing stop codons. As previously described, clonality was calculated on the basis of Shannon's entropy. The predicted amino acid sequences of productive clones were used to derive the mean CDR3 Kyte-Doolittle hydropathy. The R hclust function was used to hierarchically cluster scaled V gene usage with Manhattan distance and complete linkage. Sharing of clones by CDR3 amino acid sequence was evaluated through resampling of 12 repertoires per group over 100 rounds. The repertoires were searched for 70 published EBV-specific and approximately 250 published CMV-specific TCRbeta sequences. Analysis left out a couple of CVID samples that produced under 10,000 sequences, so around 40 CVID repertoires remained. TCRdb retrieved this table from immuneACCESS and kept in-frame rearrangements only. Not all clones are present; in checked studies, unresolved V genes account for under half, and no reason is known for the remainder. V and J calls plus clone size are reproduced from that table; the DNA served to infer D and trimming. For this sample the table reports about 15,000 clones, with no clone seen just once. The ten largest make up more than 10% of the sample.

Sequenced: peripheral blood mononuclear cells. The TCR was taken from a human donor with common variable immunodeficiency. The rearrangement combines TRBV5-1 with TRBJ2-5; TRBD2 matches 12 bases in the middle. CDR3 bases read: TGCGCCAGCAGACTAGCGGGGGGTCAAGAGACC. Protein translation: CASRLAGGQET. The full CDR3 sequence reads CASRLAGGQETQYF.